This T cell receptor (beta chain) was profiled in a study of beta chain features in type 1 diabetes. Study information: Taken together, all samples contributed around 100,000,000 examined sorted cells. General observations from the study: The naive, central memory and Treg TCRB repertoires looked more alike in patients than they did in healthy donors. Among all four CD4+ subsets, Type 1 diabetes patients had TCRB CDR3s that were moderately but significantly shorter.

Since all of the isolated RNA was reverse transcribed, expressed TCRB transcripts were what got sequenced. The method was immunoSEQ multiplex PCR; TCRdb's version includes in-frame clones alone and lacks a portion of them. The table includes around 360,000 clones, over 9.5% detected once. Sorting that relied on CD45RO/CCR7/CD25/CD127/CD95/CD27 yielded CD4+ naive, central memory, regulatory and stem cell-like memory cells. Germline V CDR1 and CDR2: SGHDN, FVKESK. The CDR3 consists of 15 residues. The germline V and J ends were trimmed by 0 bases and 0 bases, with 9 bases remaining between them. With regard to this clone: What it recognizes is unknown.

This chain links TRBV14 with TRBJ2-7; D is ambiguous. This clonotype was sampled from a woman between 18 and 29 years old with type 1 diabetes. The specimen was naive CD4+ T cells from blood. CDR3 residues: CASSQEYSRSYEQYF. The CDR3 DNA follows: TGTGCCAGCAGCCAAGAATACAGCCGCTCCTACGAGCAGTACTTC.